This T cell receptor (beta chain) derives from a study of blood T cell repertoires in COVID-19 (dated by TCRdb to 2020 to 2022). Broadly, across the study: Samples from collaborators originated in the United States, Italy and Spain and spanned both the acute and convalescent phases of COVID-19. The prospective study material was composed of cDNA or gDNA derived from T cells, B-cell-depleted T cells, or PBMCs. A freely available public database, intended as a resource for researchers studying the immune response to SARS-CoV-2, is where the repertoires were released. The dataset comprised deeply sampled blood TCRbeta repertoires from subjects exposed to, actively infected with, or recovered from COVID-19. Nearly every sample came with metadata listing a de-identified subject ID, COVID-19 status, age in years and sex. The samples were drawn from the first 160 participants of the ongoing ImmuneRACE study and from 950 to 1,500 subjects provided by 6 global collaborators. Where available, HLA class I and class II types were obtained from metadata supplied by the sample provider rather than from assay-based typing. General study outcomes and caveats: The amount of clinical and demographic metadata varied by source and participant and was provided uncurated.

TCRbeta CDR3 regions were amplified from genomic DNA by means of the immunoSEQ Assay, a bias-controlled multiplex PCR. The paper's data handling went like this. The number of nucleated cells in each sample was estimated from the amplification of reference gene primers within the assay. To quantify the absolute abundance of each unique TCRbeta CDR3 rearrangement, sequence reads were collapsed and filtered. For each sample, productive Simpson clonality was calculated as the square root of Simpson's diversity index across productive rearrangements. In its TCRdb copy, this immuneACCESS table keeps in-frame sequences only and misses some clones. Where compared with another copy, unresolved V genes explain less than half of these, and the others have no known cause. V, J and clone size are those of that table, while D and trimming were read from the DNA. The sample data list about 72,000 clones, and more than 75% of these were observed just once. The ten largest clones add up to 15% to 20% of the sample.

The CDR3 numbers 10 residues from cysteine through phenylalanine. Only the CDR3 region is kept as DNA, spanning 30 bases read in frame from base 1. This clone was seen a few times. No cognate antigen has been identified for it. No clone much larger than this one lies a single base away; base qualities are absent. Each collaborating institution followed its own protocols to collect whole blood in K2EDTA tubes. For TCRbeta analysis, collaborators shipped samples in one of three forms: frozen whole blood, isolated PBMCs, or DNA extracted from either of those sample types. Material for sequencing was peripheral blood. The sequence was obtained from a human donor in a cohort sampled during active COVID-19. The chain was built from TRBV7-5 and TRBJ1-1; the DNA was not compared with TRBD1, the D call given in the table. TRBV7-5 is given as a pseudogene. The CDR3 protein sequence reads: CARADSEAFF. The sequenced DNA: TGTGCCAGGGCAGATTCTGAAGCTTTCTTT.